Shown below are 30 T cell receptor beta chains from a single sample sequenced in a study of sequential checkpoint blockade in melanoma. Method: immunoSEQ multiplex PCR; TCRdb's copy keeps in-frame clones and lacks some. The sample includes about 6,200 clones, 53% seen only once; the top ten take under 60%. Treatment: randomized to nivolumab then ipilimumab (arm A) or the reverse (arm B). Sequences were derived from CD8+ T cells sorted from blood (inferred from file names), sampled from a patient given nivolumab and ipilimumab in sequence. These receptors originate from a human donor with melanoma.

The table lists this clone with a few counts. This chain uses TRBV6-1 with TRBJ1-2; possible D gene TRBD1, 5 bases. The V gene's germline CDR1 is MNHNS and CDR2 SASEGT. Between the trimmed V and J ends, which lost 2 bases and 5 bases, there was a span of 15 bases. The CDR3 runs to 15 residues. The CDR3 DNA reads TGTGCCAGCAGTGAAAGCGAGACGGGGGGGTATGGCTACACCTTC. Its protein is CASSESETGGYGYTF.

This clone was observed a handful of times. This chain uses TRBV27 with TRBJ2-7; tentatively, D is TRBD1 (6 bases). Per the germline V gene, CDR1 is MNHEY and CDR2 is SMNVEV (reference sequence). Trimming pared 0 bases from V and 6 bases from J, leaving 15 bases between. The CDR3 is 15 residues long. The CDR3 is CASSLSSLQGFEQYF. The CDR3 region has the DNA TGTGCCAGCAGTTTATCCTCCCTTCAGGGGTTCGAGCAGTACTTC.

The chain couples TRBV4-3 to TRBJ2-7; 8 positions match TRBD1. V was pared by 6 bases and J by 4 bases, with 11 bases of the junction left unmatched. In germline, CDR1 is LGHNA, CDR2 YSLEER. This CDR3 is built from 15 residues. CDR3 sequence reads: CASSYSGTGEYEQYF. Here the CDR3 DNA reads TGCGCCAGCAGTTATTCCGGGACAGGAGAATACGAGCAGTACTTC.

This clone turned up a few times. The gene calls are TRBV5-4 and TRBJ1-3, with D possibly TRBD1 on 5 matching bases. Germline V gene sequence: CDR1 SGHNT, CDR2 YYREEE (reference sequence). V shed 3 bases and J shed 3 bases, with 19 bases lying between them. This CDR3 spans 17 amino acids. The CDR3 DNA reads TGTGCCAGCAGCTACGAGGCCAGGGAAGAACTTGGAAACACCATATATTTT. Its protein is CASSYEAREELGNTIYF.

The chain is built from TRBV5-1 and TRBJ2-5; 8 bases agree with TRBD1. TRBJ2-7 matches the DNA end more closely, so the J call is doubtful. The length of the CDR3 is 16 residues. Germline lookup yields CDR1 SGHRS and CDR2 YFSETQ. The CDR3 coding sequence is TGCGCCAGCAGCTTGGAGGGGGCCAGGGGGCTACACGAGCAGTACTTC. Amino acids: CASSLEGARGLHEQYF.

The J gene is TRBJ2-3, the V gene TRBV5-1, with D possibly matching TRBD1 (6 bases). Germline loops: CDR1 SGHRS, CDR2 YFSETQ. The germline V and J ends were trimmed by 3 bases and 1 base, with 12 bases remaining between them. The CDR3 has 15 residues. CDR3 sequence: CASSSNRVRTDTQYF. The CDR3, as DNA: TGCGCCAGCAGCTCCAACAGGGTTCGCACAGATACGCAGTATTTT.

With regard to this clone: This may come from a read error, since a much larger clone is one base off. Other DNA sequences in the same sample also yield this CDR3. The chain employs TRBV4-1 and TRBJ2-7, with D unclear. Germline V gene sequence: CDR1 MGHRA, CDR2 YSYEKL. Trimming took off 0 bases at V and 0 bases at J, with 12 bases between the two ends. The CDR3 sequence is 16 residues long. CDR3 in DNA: TGCGCCAGCAGCCAAGAGGCAGCGCTAGGCTCCTACGAGCAGTACTTC. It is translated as CASSQEAALGSYEQYF.

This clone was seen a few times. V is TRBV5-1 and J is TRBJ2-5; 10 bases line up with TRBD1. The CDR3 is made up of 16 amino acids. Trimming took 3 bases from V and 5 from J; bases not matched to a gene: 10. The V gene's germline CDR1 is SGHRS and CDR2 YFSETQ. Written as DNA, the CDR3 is TGCGCCAGCAGCTCAGGGACAGGGGCCTATGGGGAGACCCAGTACTTC. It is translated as CASSSGTGAYGETQYF.

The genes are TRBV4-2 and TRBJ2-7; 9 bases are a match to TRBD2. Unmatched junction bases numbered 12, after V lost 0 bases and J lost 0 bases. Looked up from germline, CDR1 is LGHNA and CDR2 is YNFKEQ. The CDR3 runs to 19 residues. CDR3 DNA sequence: TGTGCCAGCAGCCAAGATCTGTGGCTAGCGGGGTCTAGCTCCTACGAGCAGTACTTC. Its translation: CASSQDLWLAGSSSYEQYF.

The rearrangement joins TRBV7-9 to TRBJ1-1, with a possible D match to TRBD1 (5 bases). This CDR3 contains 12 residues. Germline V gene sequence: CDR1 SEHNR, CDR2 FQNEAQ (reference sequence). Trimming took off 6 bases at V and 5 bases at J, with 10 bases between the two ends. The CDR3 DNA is TGTGCCAGCAGAGCAGGGAGGACTGAAGCTTTCTTT. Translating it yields CASRAGRTEAFF.

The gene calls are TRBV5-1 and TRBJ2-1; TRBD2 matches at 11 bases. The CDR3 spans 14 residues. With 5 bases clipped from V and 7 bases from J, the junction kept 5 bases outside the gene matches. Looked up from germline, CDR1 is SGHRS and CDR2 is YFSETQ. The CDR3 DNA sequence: TGCGCCAGCAGACTAGCGGGAGTTCGGAATGAGCAGTTCTTC. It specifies CASRLAGVRNEQFF.

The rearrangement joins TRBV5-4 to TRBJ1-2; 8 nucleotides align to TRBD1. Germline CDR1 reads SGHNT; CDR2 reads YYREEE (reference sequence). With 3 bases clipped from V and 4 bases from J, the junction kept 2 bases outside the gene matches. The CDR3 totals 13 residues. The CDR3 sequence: CASSSRGPYGYTF. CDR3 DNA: TGTGCCAGCAGCTCCAGGGGGCCCTATGGCTACACCTTC.

The CDR3 DNA reads as TGTGCCAGCAGCTTGGGGGGCAGCTCCTACAATGAGCAGTTCTTC. Its translation is CASSLGGSSYNEQFF. The chain links TRBV5-6 to TRBJ2-1; TRBD1 might be the D (5 bases). Germline V gene data show CDR1 as SGHDT and CDR2 as YYEEEE. Trimming pared 0 bases from V and 0 bases from J, leaving 7 bases between. CDR3 length equals 15 residues.

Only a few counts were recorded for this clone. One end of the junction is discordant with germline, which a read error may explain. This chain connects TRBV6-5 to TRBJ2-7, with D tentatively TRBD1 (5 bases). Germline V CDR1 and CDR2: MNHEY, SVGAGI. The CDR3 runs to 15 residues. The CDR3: CASSYSNGRAYGQYF. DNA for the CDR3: TGTGCCAGCAGTTACTCAAACGGCAGGGCCTACGGGCAGTACTTC.

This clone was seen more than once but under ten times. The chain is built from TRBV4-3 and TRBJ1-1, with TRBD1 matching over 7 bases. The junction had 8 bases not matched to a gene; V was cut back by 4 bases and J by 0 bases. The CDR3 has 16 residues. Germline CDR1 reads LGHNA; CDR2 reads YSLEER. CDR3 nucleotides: TGCGCCAGCAGCCGTGACAGGGACTTTATGAACACTGAAGCTTTCTTT. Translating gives CASSRDRDFMNTEAFF.

The CDR3 region has the DNA TGTGCCAGCAGCCTTATCGGGACTGAAGCTTTCTTT. This translates into CASSLIGTEAFF. The chain carries TRBV6-5 and TRBJ1-1; D is ambiguous. Trimming removed 6 bases at V and 5 bases at J, with 10 bases between. The CDR3 runs 12 residues. Germline V lookup: CDR1 MNHEY, CDR2 SVGAGI.

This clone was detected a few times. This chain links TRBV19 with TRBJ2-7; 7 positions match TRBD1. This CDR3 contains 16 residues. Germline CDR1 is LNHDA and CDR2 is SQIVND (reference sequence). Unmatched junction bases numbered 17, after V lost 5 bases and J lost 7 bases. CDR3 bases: TGTGCCAGTAGTGCCCGAAAGATGACAGGGATGGGGGAGCAGTACTTC. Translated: CASSARKMTGMGEQYF.

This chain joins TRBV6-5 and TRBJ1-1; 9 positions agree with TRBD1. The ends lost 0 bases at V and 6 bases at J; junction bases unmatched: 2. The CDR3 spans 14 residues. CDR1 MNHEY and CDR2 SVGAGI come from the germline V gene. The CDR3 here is CASSYSQGAAEAFF. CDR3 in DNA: TGTGCCAGCAGTTACTCACAGGGGGCGGCTGAAGCTTTCTTT.

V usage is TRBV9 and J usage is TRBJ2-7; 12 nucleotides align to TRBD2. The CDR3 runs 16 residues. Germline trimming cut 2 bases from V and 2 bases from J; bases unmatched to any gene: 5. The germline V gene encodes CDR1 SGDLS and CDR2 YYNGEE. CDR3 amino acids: CASSVASGGGAYEQYF. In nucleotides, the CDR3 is TGTGCCAGCAGCGTGGCTAGCGGGGGGGGCGCCTACGAGCAGTACTTC.

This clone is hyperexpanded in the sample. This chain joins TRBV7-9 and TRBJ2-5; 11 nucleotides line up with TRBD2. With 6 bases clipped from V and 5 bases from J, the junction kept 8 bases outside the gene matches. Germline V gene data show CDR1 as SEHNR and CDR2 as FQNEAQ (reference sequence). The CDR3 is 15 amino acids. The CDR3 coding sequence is TGTGCCAGCAGTTCTAGCGGGGGGTCCAAGGAGACCCAGTACTTC. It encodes CASSSSGGSKETQYF.

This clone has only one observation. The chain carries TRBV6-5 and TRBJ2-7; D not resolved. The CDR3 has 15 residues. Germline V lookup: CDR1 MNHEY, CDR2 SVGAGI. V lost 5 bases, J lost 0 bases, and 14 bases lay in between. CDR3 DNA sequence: TGTGCCAGCAGTCTCCGTGTGTCGAGCTCCTACGAGCAGTACTTC. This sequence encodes CASSLRVSSSYEQYF.

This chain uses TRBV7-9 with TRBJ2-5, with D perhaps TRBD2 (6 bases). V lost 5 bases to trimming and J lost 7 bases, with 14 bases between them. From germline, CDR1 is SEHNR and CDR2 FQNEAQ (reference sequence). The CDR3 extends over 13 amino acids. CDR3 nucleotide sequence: TGTGCCAGCAGCCCGGAGACTAGTGCGACCCAGTACTTC. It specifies CASSPETSATQYF.

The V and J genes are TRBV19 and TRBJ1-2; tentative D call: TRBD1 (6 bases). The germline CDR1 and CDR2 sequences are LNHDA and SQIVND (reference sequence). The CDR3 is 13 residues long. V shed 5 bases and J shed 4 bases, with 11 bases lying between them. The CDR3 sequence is CASSFGTTYGYTF. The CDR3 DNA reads TGTGCCAGTAGTTTCGGGACAACCTATGGCTACACCTTC.

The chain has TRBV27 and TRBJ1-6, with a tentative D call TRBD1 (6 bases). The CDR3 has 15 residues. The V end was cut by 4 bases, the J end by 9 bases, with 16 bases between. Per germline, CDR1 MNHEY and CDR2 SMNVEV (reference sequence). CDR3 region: CASSSLSGVGSPLHF. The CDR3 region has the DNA TGTGCCAGCAGTTCCCTATCAGGGGTTGGTTCACCCCTCCACTTT.

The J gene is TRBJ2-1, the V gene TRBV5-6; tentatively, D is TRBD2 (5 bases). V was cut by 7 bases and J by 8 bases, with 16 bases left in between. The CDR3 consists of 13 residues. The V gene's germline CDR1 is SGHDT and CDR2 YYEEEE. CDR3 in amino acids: CASWTAGIYEQFF. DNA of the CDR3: TGTGCCAGCTGGACCGCGGGTATCTATGAGCAGTTCTTC.

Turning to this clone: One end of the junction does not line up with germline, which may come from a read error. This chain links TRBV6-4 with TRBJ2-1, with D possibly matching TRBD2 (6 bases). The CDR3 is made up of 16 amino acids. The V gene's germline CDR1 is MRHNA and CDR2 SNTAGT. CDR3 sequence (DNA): TGTGCCAGCAGTTACTCCGGGGGTTCATCCTACAATGAGCAGTTCTTC. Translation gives CASSYSGGSSYNEQFF.

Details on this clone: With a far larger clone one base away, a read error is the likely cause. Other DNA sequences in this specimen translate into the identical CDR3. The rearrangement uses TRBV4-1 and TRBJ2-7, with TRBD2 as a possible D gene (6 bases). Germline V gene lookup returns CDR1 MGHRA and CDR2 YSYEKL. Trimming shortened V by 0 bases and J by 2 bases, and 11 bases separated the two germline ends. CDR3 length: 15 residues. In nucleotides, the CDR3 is TGCGCCAGCAGCCAAGAGCCAGGCGGGACCTACGAGCAGTACTTC. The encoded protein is CASSQEPGGTYEQYF.

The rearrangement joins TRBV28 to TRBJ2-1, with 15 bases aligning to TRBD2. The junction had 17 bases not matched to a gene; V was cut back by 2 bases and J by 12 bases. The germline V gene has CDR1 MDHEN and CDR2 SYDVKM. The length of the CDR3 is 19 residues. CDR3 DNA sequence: TGTGCCAGCAGTTTAGGACTAGCGGGAGGGGATTCGGTTGGGGTGGGGCAGTTCTTC. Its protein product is CASSLGLAGGDSVGVGQFF.

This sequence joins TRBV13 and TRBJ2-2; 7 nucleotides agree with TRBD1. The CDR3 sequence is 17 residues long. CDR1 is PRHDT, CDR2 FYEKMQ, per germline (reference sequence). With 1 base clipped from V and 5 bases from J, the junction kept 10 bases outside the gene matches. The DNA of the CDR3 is TGTGCCAGCAGCTTAGAACCCCAGGGGGTTGGGACCGGGGAGCTGTTTTTT. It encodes CASSLEPQGVGTGELFF.

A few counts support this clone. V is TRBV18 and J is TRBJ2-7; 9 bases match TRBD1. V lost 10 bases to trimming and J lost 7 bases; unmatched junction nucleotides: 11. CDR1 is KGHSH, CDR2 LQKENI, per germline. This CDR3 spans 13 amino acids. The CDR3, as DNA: TGTGCCACCACGCCGGACAGGGGCGGGGAGCAGTACTTC. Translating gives CATTPDRGGEQYF.